Below are 15 T cell receptor beta chains sequenced from a single sample in a study of blood T cell repertoires in COVID-19. Clones were read by immunoSEQ multiplex PCR, and TCRdb kept only the in-frame ones, dropping some. The data show hundreds of thousands of clones, more than 75% seen once. Sequencing was done on a sample of peripheral blood. The receptors were gathered from a man aged 55 to 70 with acute or convalescent COVID-19.

This chain joins TRBV7-3 and TRBJ1-2, with a weak D call TRBD1 (5 bases). Trimming stripped 4 bases from V and 2 bases from J, with 23 bases between. The CDR3 is 18 amino acids. The V gene's germline CDR1 is SGHTA and CDR2 FQGTGA. The CDR3 region is CASSSYPTTAWENYGYTF. For the CDR3, the DNA is TGTGCCAGCAGCTCCTATCCAACGACAGCCTGGGAAAACTATGGCTACACCTTC.

The chain links TRBV6-7 to TRBJ2-2; 9 nucleotides agree with TRBD1. TRBV6-7 is designated an ORF whose function remains uncertain. V shed 4 bases and J 4 bases; nucleotides not matched to a gene: 7. The CDR3 consists of 16 residues. The CDR3: CASSLRTGVSTGELFF. CDR3 coding DNA: TGTGCCAGCAGTTTGAGGACAGGGGTTTCCACCGGGGAGCTGTTTTTT.

The chain links TRBV29-1 to TRBJ2-2; 10 positions match TRBD1. V gave up 4 bases and J gave up 4 bases; unmatched junction bases: 9. Per germline, CDR1 SQVTM and CDR2 ANQGSEA. This CDR3 has 16 amino acids. For the CDR3, the DNA is TGCAGCGTTGCCGACAGGGGGCTCAAGGGCACCGGGGAGCTGTTTTTT. Translating gives CSVADRGLKGTGELFF.

The chain has TRBV5-5 and TRBJ1-1; no firm D call. V gave up 4 bases and J gave up 1 base, with 8 bases separating them. Germline V gene lookup returns CDR1 SGHKS and CDR2 YYEKEE (reference sequence). This CDR3 comprises 13 residues. CDR3 sequence (DNA): TGTGCCAGCAGCCGTACAACGAACACTGAAGCTTTCTTT. It translates to CASSRTTNTEAFF.

The chain employs TRBV5-1 and TRBJ2-7; TRBD2 aligns across 16 bases. The CDR3 spans 17 residues. The V gene end was trimmed by 4 bases and the J gene end by 2 bases; junction bases not matched to a gene: 6. Germline loops: CDR1 SGHRS, CDR2 YFSETQ. CDR3 sequence (DNA): TGCGCCAGCAGCCCCCTCGGGACTAGCGGGGGGGCCTACGAGCAGTACTTC. Amino acids: CASSPLGTSGGAYEQYF.

This rearrangement joins TRBV3-1 (or the pseudogene TRBV3-2) to TRBJ2-7; D remains ambiguous. CDR3 length: 15 residues. V lost 4 bases to trimming and J lost 1 base, with 14 bases between them. In germline, CDR1 is LGHDT, CDR2 YNNKEL (reference sequence). CDR3 in amino acids: CASSRTAAVSYEQYF. DNA for the CDR3: TGTGCCAGCAGCCGCACCGCGGCAGTGTCCTACGAGCAGTACTTC.

This clone has ten or more counts. CDR3 amino acids: CASSVDLAGPSTDTQYF. CDR3 nucleotide sequence: TGTGCCAGCAGCGTAGATCTAGCGGGGCCTAGCACAGATACGCAGTATTTT. The chain couples TRBV9 to TRBJ2-3; TRBD2 matches at 9 bases. Germline V gene lookup returns CDR1 SGDLS and CDR2 YYNGEE. The V segment lost 0 bases and the J segment 0 bases; nucleotides outside the gene matches: 5. CDR3 length: 17 residues.

The CDR3 protein is CASSLRGRPNEQFF. The CDR3 nucleotides read TGTGCCAGCAGCTTACGAGGCAGACCCAATGAGCAGTTCTTC. This chain joins TRBV5-4 and TRBJ2-1; D is ambiguous. With 2 bases removed from V and 6 bases from J, the gap between germline ends came to 12 bases. The CDR3 contains 14 residues. Germline assignment: CDR1 SGHNT and CDR2 YYREEE (reference sequence).

The chain carries TRBV9 and TRBJ1-2; 12 bases align to TRBD1. Germline V gene lookup returns CDR1 SGDLS and CDR2 YYNGEE. There are 15 residues in the CDR3. V was pared by 3 bases and J by 4 bases, with 4 bases of the junction left unmatched. The CDR3 protein is CASSAGQGAGYGYTF. The CDR3 DNA is TGTGCCAGCAGCGCGGGACAGGGGGCGGGCTATGGCTACACCTTC.

V is TRBV7-3 and J is TRBJ2-3, with 13 positions matching TRBD2. V was clipped by 4 bases and J by 8 bases; unmatched bases: 9. Germline values: CDR1 SGHTA, CDR2 FQGTGA. The CDR3 contains 16 residues. The chain's CDR3 is CASSSGLAGVLGTQYF. DNA of the CDR3: TGTGCCAGCAGCTCTGGACTAGCGGGGGTCCTGGGTACGCAGTATTTT.

The chain has TRBV7-9 and TRBJ2-5; tentatively, D is TRBD2 (5 bases). Germline V lookup: CDR1 SEHNR, CDR2 FQNEAQ (reference sequence). The CDR3 length is 13 residues. The V end was cut by 4 bases, the J end by 5 bases, with 11 bases between. CDR3 residues: CASSSAGGETQYF. The CDR3 nucleotides are TGTGCCAGCAGCTCCGCCGGAGGCGAGACCCAGTACTTC.

This clone was observed a handful of times. The V and J genes are TRBV9 and TRBJ2-2, with TRBD1 as a possible D gene (6 bases). Germline-derived CDR1 and CDR2 are SGDLS and YYNGEE. This CDR3 has 14 amino acids. V was pared by 7 bases and J by 7 bases, with 17 bases between. The CDR3 DNA reads as TGTGCCAGCTCTGTGGGGGCCTCTGGCGGGGAGCTGTTTTTT. Its translation: CASSVGASGGELFF.

This clone was picked up a small number of times. J is TRBJ1-5 and V is TRBV2, with D possibly matching TRBD1 (5 bases). The V end was cut by 3 bases, the J end by 1 base, with 16 bases between. In germline, CDR1 is SNHLY, CDR2 FYNNEI. The CDR3 is 17 residues long. The CDR3 nucleotides are TGTGCCAGCAGTGAGAGGGACCCCGGGAGGAGCAATCAGCCCCAGCATTTT. Translation: CASSERDPGRSNQPQHF.

The V call is TRBV9, the J call TRBJ1-1, with TRBD1 matching over 7 bases. The length of the CDR3 is 15 residues. V trimming: 4 bases; J trimming: 4 bases; junction bases outside the gene matches: 10. Germline CDR1 reads SGDLS; CDR2 reads YYNGEE. Here the CDR3 DNA reads TGTGCCAGCAGCCCCCGACAGGGATCGATCACTGAAGCTTTCTTT. Translating gives CASSPRQGSITEAFF.

The rearrangement links TRBV7-6 to TRBJ2-7; the D gene is possibly TRBD1 (5 bases). V was cut by 5 bases and J by 4 bases, with 18 bases left in between. Germline V lookup: CDR1 SGHVS, CDR2 FNYEAQ. The CDR3 is made up of 15 amino acids. DNA for the CDR3: TGTGCCAGCAGCCCTAGGGGCAGGAGAACTTACGAGCAGTACTTC. Its protein is CASSPRGRRTYEQYF.